Sequencing of this T cell receptor (beta chain) was carried out in a study of early T cells in non-severe SARS-CoV-2 infection. This clonotype was seen repeatedly, ten times or more. This CDR3 comprises 15 residues. The germline CDR1 and CDR2 sequences are SEHNR and FQNEAQ (reference sequence). V dropped 5 bases and J dropped 4 bases, with 17 bases sitting between them. TCRdb analysed the 5' RACE reads with MiXCR anew, one entry per CDR3 protein. This table has more than 25,000 distinct CDR3 sequences, around 5% appearing once. The chain recombines TRBV7-9 with TRBJ1-2; TRBD1 might be the D (6 bases). The sequencing input was whole blood. The origin of this receptor is an adult who was a healthcare worker with PCR-confirmed SARS-CoV-2 infection or an uninfected control (not recorded which). The CDR3 loop is CASSASPTGLYGYTF. CDR3 nucleotide sequence: TGTGCCAGCAGCGCCTCTCCAACAGGGCTCTATGGCTACACCTTC.